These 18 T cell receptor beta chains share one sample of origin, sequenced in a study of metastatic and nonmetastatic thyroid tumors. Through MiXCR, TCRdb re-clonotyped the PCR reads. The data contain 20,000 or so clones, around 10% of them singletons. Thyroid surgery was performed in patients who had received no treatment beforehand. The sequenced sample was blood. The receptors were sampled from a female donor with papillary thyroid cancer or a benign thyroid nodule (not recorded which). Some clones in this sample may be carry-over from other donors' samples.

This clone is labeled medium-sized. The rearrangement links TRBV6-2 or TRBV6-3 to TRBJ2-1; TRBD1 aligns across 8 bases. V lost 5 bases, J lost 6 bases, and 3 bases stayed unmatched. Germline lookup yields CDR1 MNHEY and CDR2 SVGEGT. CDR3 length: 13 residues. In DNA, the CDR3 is TGTGCCAGCAGTAGGACAGGGCGCAATGAGCAGTTCTTC. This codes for CASSRTGRNEQFF.

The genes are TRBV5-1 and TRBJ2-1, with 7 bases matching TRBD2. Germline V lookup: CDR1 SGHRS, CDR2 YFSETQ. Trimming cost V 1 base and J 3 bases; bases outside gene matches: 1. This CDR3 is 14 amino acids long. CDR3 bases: TGCGCCAGCAGCTTGTTAGCGGGCTACAATGAGCAGTTCTTC. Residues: CASSLLAGYNEQFF.

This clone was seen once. CDR3 nucleotides: TGTGCCTGGAGTTTTCGAGTCACTGAAGCTTTCTTT. Protein sequence: CAWSFRVTEAFF. The V gene is TRBV30, the J gene TRBJ1-1, with unresolved D. Deletions cut 2 bases from V and 4 bases from J, with 8 bases between. CDR3 length equals 12 residues. Germline lookup yields CDR1 GTSNPN and CDR2 SVGIG (reference sequence).

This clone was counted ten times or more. CDR3 sequence (DNA): TGTGCCAGTAGTACCACCAATGTGGGACTAGCGGGAGCCGGGGAGCTGTTTTTT. Translating gives CASSTTNVGLAGAGELFF. The chain employs TRBV19 and TRBJ2-2; TRBD2 aligns across 14 bases. There are 18 residues in the CDR3. Germline CDR1 reads LNHDA; CDR2 reads SQIVND (reference sequence). Trimming cost V 4 bases and J 6 bases; bases outside gene matches: 10.

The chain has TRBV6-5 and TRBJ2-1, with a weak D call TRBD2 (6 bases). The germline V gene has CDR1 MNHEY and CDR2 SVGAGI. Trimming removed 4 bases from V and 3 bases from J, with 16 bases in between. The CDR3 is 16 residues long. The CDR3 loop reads CASSSGQRVVYNEQFF. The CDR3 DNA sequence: TGTGCCAGCAGTTCGGGTCAGCGGGTAGTCTACAATGAGCAGTTCTTC.

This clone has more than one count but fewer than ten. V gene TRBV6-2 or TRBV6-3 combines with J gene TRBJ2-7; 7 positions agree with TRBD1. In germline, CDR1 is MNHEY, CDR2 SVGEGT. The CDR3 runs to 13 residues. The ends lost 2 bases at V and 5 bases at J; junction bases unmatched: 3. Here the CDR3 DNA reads TGTGCCAGCAGTTACAACAGGGGCCACGAGCAGTACTTC. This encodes CASSYNRGHEQYF.

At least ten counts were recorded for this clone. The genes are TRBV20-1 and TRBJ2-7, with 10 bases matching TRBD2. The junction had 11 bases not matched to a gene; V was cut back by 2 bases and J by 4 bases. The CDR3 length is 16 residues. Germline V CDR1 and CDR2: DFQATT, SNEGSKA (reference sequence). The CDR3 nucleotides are TGCAGTGCTAGAAACCCTCAAGCGGGAGGGGGGTACGAGCAGTACTTC. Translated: CSARNPQAGGGYEQYF.

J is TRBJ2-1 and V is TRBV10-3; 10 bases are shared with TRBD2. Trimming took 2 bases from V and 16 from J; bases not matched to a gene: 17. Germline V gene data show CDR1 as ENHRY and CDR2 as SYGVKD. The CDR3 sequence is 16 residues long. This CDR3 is CAISEGIAGGVVNEFF. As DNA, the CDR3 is TGTGCCATCAGTGAGGGGATAGCGGGAGGAGTTGTAAACGAATTCTTC.

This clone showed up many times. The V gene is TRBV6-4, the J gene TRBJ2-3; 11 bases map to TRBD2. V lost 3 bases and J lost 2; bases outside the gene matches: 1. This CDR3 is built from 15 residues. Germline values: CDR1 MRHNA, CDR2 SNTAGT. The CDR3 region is CASSELAGATDTQYF. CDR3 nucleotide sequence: TGTGCCAGCAGTGAACTAGCGGGAGCCACAGATACGCAGTATTTT.

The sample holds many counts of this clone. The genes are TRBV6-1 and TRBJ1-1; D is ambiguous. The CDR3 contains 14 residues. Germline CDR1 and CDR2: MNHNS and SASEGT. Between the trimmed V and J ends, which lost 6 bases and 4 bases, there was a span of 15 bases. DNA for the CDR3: TGTGCCAGCAGGATAACAAGGGAGGGCACTGAAGCTTTCTTT. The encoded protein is CASRITREGTEAFF.

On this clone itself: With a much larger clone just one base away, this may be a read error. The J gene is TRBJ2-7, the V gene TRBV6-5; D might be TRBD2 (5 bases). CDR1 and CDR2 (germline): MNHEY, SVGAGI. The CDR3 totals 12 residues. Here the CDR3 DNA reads TGTGCTAGCAGTTCTGAGGGCTACGAGCAGTACTTT. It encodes CASSSEGYEQYF.

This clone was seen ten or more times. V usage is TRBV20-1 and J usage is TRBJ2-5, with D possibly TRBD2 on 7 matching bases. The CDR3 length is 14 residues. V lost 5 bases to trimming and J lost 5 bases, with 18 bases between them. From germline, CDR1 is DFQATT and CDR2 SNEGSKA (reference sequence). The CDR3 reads CSARRGGAGETQYF. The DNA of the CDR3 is TGCAGTGCTCGGAGGGGGGGGGCAGGGGAGACCCAGTACTTC.

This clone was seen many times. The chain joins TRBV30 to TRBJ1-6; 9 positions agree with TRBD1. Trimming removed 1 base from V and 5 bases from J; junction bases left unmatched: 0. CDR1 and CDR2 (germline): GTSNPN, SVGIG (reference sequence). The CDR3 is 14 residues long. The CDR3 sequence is CAWSGTGDNSPLHF. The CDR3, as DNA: TGTGCCTGGAGTGGGACAGGGGATAATTCACCCCTCCACTTT.

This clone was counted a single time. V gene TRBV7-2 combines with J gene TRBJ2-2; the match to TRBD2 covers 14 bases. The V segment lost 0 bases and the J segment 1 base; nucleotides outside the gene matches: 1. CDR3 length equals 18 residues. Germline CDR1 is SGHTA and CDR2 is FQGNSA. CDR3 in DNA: TGTGCCAGCAGCTTAGCGGGACTAGCGGGGGTGAACACCGGGGAGCTGTTTTTT. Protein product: CASSLAGLAGVNTGELFF.

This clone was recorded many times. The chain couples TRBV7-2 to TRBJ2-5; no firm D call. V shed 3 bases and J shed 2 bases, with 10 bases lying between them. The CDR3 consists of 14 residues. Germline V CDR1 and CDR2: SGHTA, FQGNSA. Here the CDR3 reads CASSLSAIQETQYF. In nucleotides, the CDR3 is TGTGCCAGCAGCTTGAGCGCTATTCAAGAGACCCAGTACTTC.

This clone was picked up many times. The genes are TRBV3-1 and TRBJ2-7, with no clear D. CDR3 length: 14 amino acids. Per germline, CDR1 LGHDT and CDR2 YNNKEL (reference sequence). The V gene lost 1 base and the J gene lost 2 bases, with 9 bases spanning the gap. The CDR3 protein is CASSQATNTYEQYF. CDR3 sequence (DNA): TGTGCCAGCAGCCAAGCCACCAACACCTACGAGCAGTACTTC.

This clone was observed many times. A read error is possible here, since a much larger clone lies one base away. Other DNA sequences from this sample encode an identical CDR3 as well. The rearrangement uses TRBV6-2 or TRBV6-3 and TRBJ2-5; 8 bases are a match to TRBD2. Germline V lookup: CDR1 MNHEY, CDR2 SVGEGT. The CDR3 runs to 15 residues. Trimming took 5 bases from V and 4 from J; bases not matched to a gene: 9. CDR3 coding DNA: TGTGCCAGCAGTCCCCCAGCGGGGGTCGGAGAGACCCAGTACTTC. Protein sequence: CASSPPAGVGETQYF.

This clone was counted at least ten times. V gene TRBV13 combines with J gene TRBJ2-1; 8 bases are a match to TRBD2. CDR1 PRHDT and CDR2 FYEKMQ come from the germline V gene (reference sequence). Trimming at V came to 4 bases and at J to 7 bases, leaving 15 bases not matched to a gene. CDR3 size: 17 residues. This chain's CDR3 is CASSSPTRLAKYNEQFF. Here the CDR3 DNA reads TGTGCCAGCAGCTCACCTACGCGACTAGCGAAATATAATGAGCAGTTCTTC.